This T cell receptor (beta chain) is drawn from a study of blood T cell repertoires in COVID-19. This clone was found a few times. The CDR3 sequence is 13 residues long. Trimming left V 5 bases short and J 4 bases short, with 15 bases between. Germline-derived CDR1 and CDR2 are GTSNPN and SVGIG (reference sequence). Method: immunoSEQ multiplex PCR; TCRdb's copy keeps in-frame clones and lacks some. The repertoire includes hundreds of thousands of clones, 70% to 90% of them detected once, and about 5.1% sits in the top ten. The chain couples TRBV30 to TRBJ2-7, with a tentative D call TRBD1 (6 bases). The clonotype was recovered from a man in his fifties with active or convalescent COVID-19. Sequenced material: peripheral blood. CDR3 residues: CAWGRTDIYEQYF. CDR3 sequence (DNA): TGTGCCTGGGGTCGGACAGACATTTACGAGCAGTACTTC.